This passage covers 28 T cell receptor beta chains from one sample sequenced in a study of blood T cells in healthy people across ages. Alongside a J-beta primer mix, a sample-barcoded 5' primer served in a second PCR lasting roughly 7 to 11 cycles. TCRdb reanalysed the 5' RACE reads using MiXCR and keeps one entry per CDR3 protein. The sample carries under 2 million distinct CDR3 sequences, roughly 32% recorded once. Sequenced: blood. The origin of the receptors is a woman aged 30 to 39 in good health.

There are a few counts of this clonotype. The chain employs TRBV4-2 and TRBJ1-2; D is undetermined. Germline V lookup: CDR1 LGHNA, CDR2 YNFKEQ. Trimming took off 0 bases at V and 4 bases at J, with 12 bases between the two ends. This CDR3 has 15 amino acids. The DNA of the CDR3 is TGTGCCAGCAGCCAAGATTACGGCACATCCTATGGCTACACCTTC. It codes for CASSQDYGTSYGYTF.

The gene calls are TRBV29-1 and TRBJ2-2, with 8 positions matching TRBD1. The V gene's germline CDR1 is SQVTM and CDR2 ANQGSEA. Trimming removed 5 bases from V and 1 base from J; junction bases left unmatched: 9. The CDR3 sequence is 16 residues long. The CDR3 DNA reads as TGCAGCGTTACCACCTTTGGACAGGGGAACACCGGGGAGCTGTTTTTT. It translates to CSVTTFGQGNTGELFF.

A remark on this clonotype: This sequence may be a read error, since a much larger clone differs from it by one base. This sequence joins TRBV29-1 and TRBJ2-7; TRBD1 is a possible D gene (6 bases). The CDR3 is 13 residues long. CDR1 is SQVTM and CDR2 is ANQGSEA in the germline V gene. Trimming cost V 5 bases and J 1 base, with 12 bases left between them. Here the CDR3 reads CSVTGTPSYEQYF. The CDR3 coding sequence is TGCAGCGTTACCGGGACACCTTCCTACGAGCAGTACTTC.

This clonotype was detected only a few times. The gene calls are TRBV5-1 and TRBJ2-4; 11 bases line up with TRBD2. The CDR3 runs to 15 residues. Germline-derived CDR1 and CDR2 are SGHRS and YFSETQ. Trimming cost V 4 bases and J 7 bases; bases outside gene matches: 7. In DNA form, the CDR3 reads TGCGCCAGCAGCGGTAGCGGGAGGGCCTCCAACATTCAGTACTTC. Translation: CASSGSGRASNIQYF.

This clonotype appeared a few times. The CDR3 nucleotides read TGTGCCAGCAGTTACACCAGCGGGAGGCCGTACTACGAGCAGTACTTC. It codes for CASSYTSGRPYYEQYF. The rearrangement joins TRBV6-2 or TRBV6-3 to TRBJ2-7, with 9 bases matching TRBD2. The J segment lost 3 bases and the V segment lost 2 bases, leaving 8 bases of the junction unmatched. Germline V lookup: CDR1 MNHEY, CDR2 SVGEGT. The CDR3 spans 16 residues.

This rearrangement joins TRBV7-6 to TRBJ2-1, with TRBD2 matching 11 bases. CDR1 SGHVS and CDR2 FNYEAQ come from the germline V gene. V lost 1 base to trimming and J lost 4 bases; unmatched junction nucleotides: 12. The CDR3 loop spans 19 amino acids. The CDR3 spells CASSLVGFSGRAGYNEQFF. The DNA of the CDR3 is TGTGCCAGCAGCTTAGTTGGGTTTAGCGGGAGGGCCGGGTACAATGAGCAGTTCTTC.

The chain recombines TRBV10-3 with TRBJ2-2; 7 bases are shared with TRBD1. V lost 2 bases and J lost 1; bases outside the gene matches: 7. The V gene's germline CDR1 is ENHRY and CDR2 SYGVKD. This CDR3 has 17 amino acids. The CDR3 DNA follows: TGTGCCATCAGTGAGCCCCCCGGGACAGAGAACACCGGGGAGCTGTTTTTT. As protein: CAISEPPGTENTGELFF.

Only a few counts were recorded for this clonotype. The chain carries TRBV10-3 and TRBJ2-7; D is possibly TRBD2 (6 bases). The J call is doubtful: the DNA matches TRBJ2-5 better. There are 13 residues in the CDR3. The germline V gene encodes CDR1 ENHRY and CDR2 SYGVKD. The CDR3 DNA reads as TGTGCCATCAGTGAGGGGGGGAAAGGGACCCAGTACTTC. Protein sequence: CAISEGGKGTQYF.

V usage is TRBV7-9 and J usage is TRBJ2-3, with D perhaps matching TRBD2 (6 bases). This CDR3 contains 15 residues. Trimming stripped 1 base from V and 4 bases from J, with 12 bases between. Germline CDR1 and CDR2: SEHNR and FQNEAQ (reference sequence). CDR3 DNA sequence: TGTGCCAGCAGCTTAGGTCTAGCGATCGCAGATACGCAGTATTTT. Protein sequence: CASSLGLAIADTQYF.

Ten or more counts support this clonotype. V usage is TRBV29-1 and J usage is TRBJ1-2, with D hard to call. From germline, CDR1 is SQVTM and CDR2 ANQGSEA. Trimming cost V 1 base and J 8 bases, with 11 bases left between them. The CDR3 spans 12 residues. This chain's CDR3 is CSVEAAGGGYTF. In DNA, the CDR3 is TGCAGCGTTGAAGCGGCGGGAGGCGGCTACACCTTC.

The V gene is TRBV20-1, the J gene TRBJ1-2; D gene uncertain. The CDR3 is 12 amino acids. Looked up from germline, CDR1 is DFQATT and CDR2 is SNEGSKA (reference sequence). V lost 1 base to trimming and J lost 7 bases, with 10 bases between them. The CDR3 loop reads CSARVTGRGYTF. CDR3 DNA sequence: TGCAGTGCTAGAGTCACTGGGCGTGGCTACACCTTC.

The V gene is TRBV4-1, the J gene TRBJ2-7, with 10 bases fitting TRBD2. This CDR3 is 16 amino acids long. V shed 5 bases, J shed 0 bases, and the junction held 7 bases outside the gene matches. Germline V lookup: CDR1 MGHRA, CDR2 YSYEKL. This CDR3 is CASSVRTSGSSYEQYF. As DNA, the CDR3 is TGCGCCAGCAGCGTACGGACTAGCGGAAGCTCCTACGAGCAGTACTTC.

The chain carries TRBV7-8 and TRBJ2-1; 14 bases agree with TRBD2. CDR3 length equals 12 residues. Trimming cost V 5 bases and J 15 bases; bases outside gene matches: 3. The germline gives CDR1 SGHVS, CDR2 FQNEAQ. CDR3 loop: CASSPGTSGGFF. In DNA form, the CDR3 reads TGTGCCAGCAGCCCGGGGACTAGCGGGGGGTTCTTC.

This chain connects TRBV9 to TRBJ2-1; D gene unclear. Germline-derived CDR1 and CDR2 are SGDLS and YYNGEE. Trimming removed 0 bases at V and 7 bases at J, with 5 bases between. The length of the CDR3 is 12 residues. The CDR3 DNA is TGTGCCAGCAGCGTAGATGGGAATGAGCAGTTCTTC. Translated, it gives CASSVDGNEQFF.

A word on this clonotype: At one end, the junction sequence differs from germline, possibly due to a read error. The V and J genes are TRBV18 and TRBJ2-3; no definite D call. CDR1 KGHSH and CDR2 LQKENI come from the germline V gene. The CDR3 loop spans 14 amino acids. CDR3 loop: CASSPSDTVDTQYF. DNA of the CDR3: TGTGCTAGCTCACCATCCGACACCGTAGATACGCAGTATTTT.

This chain links TRBV20-1 with TRBJ1-1; TRBD1 matches 11 bases. V was pared by 1 base and J by 8 bases, with 9 bases of the junction left unmatched. CDR1 is DFQATT and CDR2 is SNEGSKA in the germline V gene (reference sequence). The CDR3 is 15 residues long. The DNA of the CDR3 is TGCAGTGCTAGAGTCTCGAGGACAGGGGGCGCGGAAGCTTTCTTT. This codes for CSARVSRTGGAEAFF.

This clonotype was detected only a few times. The chain combines TRBV20-1 with TRBJ1-2; D ambiguous. The CDR3 covers 12 residues. V lost 5 bases, J lost 8 bases, and 15 bases lay in between. The germline CDR1 and CDR2 sequences are DFQATT and SNEGSKA (reference sequence). CDR3 nucleotides: TGCAGTGCTCCCGACACCCTCGGAGGCTACACCTTC. This codes for CSAPDTLGGYTF.

The chain is built from TRBV27 and TRBJ2-7; D unresolved. In germline, CDR1 is MNHEY, CDR2 SMNVEV (reference sequence). Trimming stripped 10 bases from V and 2 bases from J, with 15 bases between. The CDR3 covers 13 residues. The CDR3 protein is CANSVGRPYEQYF. Written as DNA, the CDR3 is TGTGCCAACAGCGTAGGCAGGCCCTACGAGCAGTACTTC.

V usage is TRBV29-1 and J usage is TRBJ2-3; TRBD2 matches at 8 bases. The V gene end was trimmed by 4 bases and the J gene end by 1 base; junction bases not matched to a gene: 7. Germline V CDR1 and CDR2: SQVTM, ANQGSEA. CDR3 length equals 15 residues. The CDR3 spells CSVGKRETGTDTQYF. The CDR3 bases are TGCAGCGTTGGGAAGCGGGAGACGGGCACAGATACGCAGTATTTT.

V usage is TRBV6-5 and J usage is TRBJ2-1; 10 bases are a match to TRBD1. The CDR3 is 14 residues long. Germline CDR1 is MNHEY and CDR2 is SVGAGI. The junction had 10 bases not matched to a gene; V was cut back by 8 bases and J by 9 bases. The CDR3 spells CASLQGTGVCEQFF. The CDR3 nucleotides read TGTGCCAGCCTCCAAGGGACAGGGGTGTGTGAGCAGTTCTTC.

The chain links TRBV11-1 to TRBJ2-3, with TRBD1 matching over 9 bases. The J segment lost 2 bases and the V segment lost 5 bases, leaving 11 bases of the junction unmatched. From germline, CDR1 is SGHAT and CDR2 FQDESV (reference sequence). The CDR3 spans 17 residues. CDR3 residues: CASSPKGGTGYTDTQYF. The CDR3 bases are TGTGCCAGCAGCCCGAAAGGCGGGACAGGGTACACAGATACGCAGTATTTT.

This clonotype was seen at least ten times. This chain joins TRBV4-1 and TRBJ2-5; D might be TRBD2 (5 bases). Trimming removed 0 bases at V and 2 bases at J, with 10 bases between. Germline loops: CDR1 MGHRA, CDR2 YSYEKL. The CDR3 loop spans 15 amino acids. The CDR3 region has the DNA TGCGCCAGCAGCCAAGACAGACTACCACAAGAGACCCAGTACTTC. Protein sequence: CASSQDRLPQETQYF.

The chain links TRBV3-1 to TRBJ2-3; 12 bases are a match to TRBD2. This CDR3 has 18 residues. With V trimmed by 2 bases and J by 2 bases, 8 bases remained unmatched. The germline V gene has CDR1 LGHDT and CDR2 YNNKEL (reference sequence). The CDR3 loop reads CASSQLLAGGPITDTQYF. The CDR3, as DNA: TGTGCCAGCAGCCAACTTCTAGCGGGAGGGCCGATCACAGATACGCAGTATTTT.

There are a few counts of this clonotype. The chain uses TRBV2 and TRBJ2-1, with 15 nucleotides matching TRBD2. The germline gives CDR1 SNHLY, CDR2 FYNNEI. V was clipped by 5 bases and J by 8 bases; unmatched bases: 10. This CDR3 contains 17 residues. CDR3 nucleotide sequence: TGTGCCAGCAGTACAAGCGGGACTAGCGGGAGGATCGATGAGCAGTTCTTC. Its translation: CASSTSGTSGRIDEQFF.

The rearrangement links TRBV12-3 or TRBV12-4 to TRBJ1-4; unclear D gene. The CDR3 sequence is 12 residues long. The V end lost 8 bases, the J end lost 7 bases, and 11 bases lay between the germline ends. DNA of the CDR3: TGTGCCAGCTTTAGAGTCGGTGAAAAACTGTTTTTT. The encoded protein is CASFRVGEKLFF.

This clonotype was seen more than once but under ten times. V and J are TRBV9 and TRBJ2-1; D not resolved. V was shortened by 3 bases and J by 1 base, with 2 bases between the two germline ends. Germline CDR1 SGDLS, CDR2 YYNGEE. CDR3 length: 12 residues. CDR3 in amino acids: CASSESYNEQFF. CDR3 DNA: TGTGCCAGCAGCGAATCCTACAATGAGCAGTTCTTC.

The table lists this clonotype with a few counts. This rearrangement joins TRBV6-2 or TRBV6-3 to TRBJ2-3, with 11 bases aligning to TRBD1. V shed 2 bases and J 8 bases; nucleotides not matched to a gene: 3. Germline values: CDR1 MNHEY, CDR2 SVGEGT. CDR3 size: 14 residues. CDR3 nucleotide sequence: TGTGCCAGCAGTTACGGACAGGGGGCAGGTACGCAGTATTTT. It translates to CASSYGQGAGTQYF.

This clonotype was seen only a few times. The chain combines TRBV29-1 with TRBJ2-7; no clear D gene. V was pared by 4 bases and J by 0 bases, with 16 bases between. The CDR3 is 15 residues long. CDR1 SQVTM and CDR2 ANQGSEA come from the germline V gene. CDR3 in DNA: TGCAGCGTTGGGGAAGGAAAACCGTTCTCCTACGAGCAGTACTTC. Translation: CSVGEGKPFSYEQYF.